The 21 T cell receptor beta chains presented below share a single source sample, sequenced in a study of blood T cell repertoires in COVID-19. Assay used: immunoSEQ multiplex PCR; TCRdb lists only in-frame clones, some missing. The sample has about 260,000 clones; around 87% are singletons. The sample consisted of peripheral blood. Receptor source: a woman aged 45-60 years with acute or convalescent COVID-19.

The chain couples TRBV3-1 (or the pseudogene TRBV3-2) to TRBJ2-2, with no clear D. Germline-derived CDR1 and CDR2 are LGHDT and YNNKEL (reference sequence). The CDR3 has 16 amino acids. V lost 0 bases, J lost 5 bases, and 13 bases lay in between. The CDR3 reads CASSQDNFYETGELFF. The CDR3 bases are TGTGCCAGCAGCCAAGATAACTTTTATGAAACCGGGGAGCTGTTTTTT.

The chain is built from TRBV18 and TRBJ2-1; no clear D. Trimming left V 3 bases short and J 4 bases short, with 10 bases between. This CDR3 has 14 amino acids. Germline V CDR1 and CDR2: KGHSH, LQKENI. Here the CDR3 reads CASSPPSGYNEQFF. CDR3 bases: TGTGCCAGCTCACCGCCTTCAGGATACAATGAGCAGTTCTTC.

This clone was detected a few times. The chain links TRBV9 to TRBJ1-2; 7 nucleotides line up with TRBD1. Germline V gene lookup returns CDR1 SGDLS and CDR2 YYNGEE. The CDR3 runs 15 residues. The trim removed 4 bases at V and 8 bases at J, leaving 14 bases unmatched. The CDR3 reads CASSTDRAEVGGYTF. The CDR3 DNA reads TGTGCCAGCAGCACCGACAGGGCTGAGGTCGGGGGCTACACCTTC.

The V gene is TRBV6-2 or TRBV6-3, the J gene TRBJ1-5, with D possibly TRBD1 on 6 matching bases. Germline V gene sequence: CDR1 MNHEY, CDR2 SVGEGT. This CDR3 region has 12 residues. Between the trimmed V and J ends, which lost 2 bases and 9 bases, there was a span of 8 bases. In DNA form, the CDR3 reads TGTGCCAGCAGTTACGGCAGGGGGCCCCAGCATTTT. The encoded protein is CASSYGRGPQHF.

This chain joins TRBV6-5 and TRBJ2-2; 11 bases are shared with TRBD1. This CDR3 region has 15 residues. Germline lookup yields CDR1 MNHEY and CDR2 SVGAGI. Germline trimming cut 6 bases from V and 4 bases from J; bases unmatched to any gene: 4. DNA for the CDR3: TGTGCCAGCAGGAAGGGGACAGGGGGCACCGGGGAGCTGTTTTTT. Its translation is CASRKGTGGTGELFF.

The rearrangement uses TRBV7-9 and TRBJ1-1, with TRBD1 as a possible D gene (6 bases). The V gene lost 5 bases and the J gene lost 3 bases, with 16 bases spanning the gap. From germline, CDR1 is SEHNR and CDR2 FQNEAQ (reference sequence). The CDR3 length is 15 residues. The CDR3 reads CASSLMGAMDTEAFF. CDR3 bases: TGTGCCAGCAGCCTTATGGGGGCTATGGACACTGAAGCTTTCTTT.

This chain uses TRBV19 with TRBJ2-1; unclear D gene. The V gene's germline CDR1 is LNHDA and CDR2 SQIVND (reference sequence). This CDR3 is built from 13 residues. Trimming removed 8 bases from V and 0 bases from J, with 8 bases in between. The DNA of the CDR3 is TGTGCCAGTTGTCCGAGCTCCTACAATGAGCAGTTCTTC. Protein: CASCPSSYNEQFF.

The chain employs TRBV4-3 and TRBJ2-1; 10 bases align to TRBD2. Germline values: CDR1 LGHNA, CDR2 YSLEER. With V trimmed by 4 bases and J by 5 bases, 11 bases remained unmatched. The CDR3 loop spans 17 amino acids. CDR3 amino acids: CASSPNTPSGGDNEQFF. CDR3 DNA: TGCGCCAGCAGCCCGAATACCCCCAGCGGGGGGGACAATGAGCAGTTCTTC.

The chain uses TRBV28 and TRBJ1-2; D possibly corresponds to TRBD1 (6 bases). The V and J ends lost 6 bases and 4 bases respectively, with 12 bases between them. Germline V gene lookup returns CDR1 MDHEN and CDR2 SYDVKM. This CDR3 has 13 residues. Here the CDR3 DNA reads TGTGCCAGCAGCCCCGGGGGGGCCTATGGCTACACCTTC. Translating it yields CASSPGGAYGYTF.

V is TRBV3-1 (or the pseudogene TRBV3-2) and J is TRBJ2-4; tentative D call: TRBD1 (5 bases). V gave up 0 bases and J gave up 13 bases, with 16 bases separating them. This CDR3 region has 14 residues. Germline CDR1 and CDR2: LGHDT and YNNKEL (reference sequence). For the CDR3, the DNA is TGTGCCAGCAGCCAAGATTGGGGCGGACGGTCCCAGTACTTC. It encodes CASSQDWGGRSQYF.

Of note for this clone: The identical CDR3 is also encoded by other nucleotide sequences in the sample. The J gene is TRBJ2-5, the V gene TRBV7-3; D is possibly TRBD2 (6 bases). This CDR3 region has 14 residues. V shed 1 base and J shed 1 base, with 7 bases lying between them. Germline V gene data show CDR1 as SGHTA and CDR2 as FQGTGA. CDR3 sequence reads: CASSLRGVQETQYF. The CDR3 nucleotides read TGTGCCAGCAGCTTAAGGGGGGTCCAAGAGACCCAGTACTTC.

This clone was recorded a few times. The CDR3 region has the DNA TGTGCCACCAGCGAGGCGCTAGCTTACAATGAGCAGTTCTTC. Amino acids: CATSEALAYNEQFF. The chain carries TRBV24-1 and TRBJ2-1; a possible D gene is TRBD2 (5 bases). CDR3 size: 14 residues. The V gene lost 7 bases and the J gene lost 4 bases, with 13 bases spanning the gap. Germline loops: CDR1 KGHDR, CDR2 SFDVKD.

This clone was seen only once. A much larger clonotype is one base distant, so this may be a read error. This chain joins TRBV5-1 and TRBJ2-7; 9 bases are shared with TRBD1. The CDR3 loop spans 14 amino acids. J lost 3 bases, V lost 0 bases, and 1 base had no gene match. Germline assignment: CDR1 SGHRS and CDR2 YFSETQ. Here the CDR3 DNA reads TGCGCCAGCAGCTTGGGACAGGGGGGCTACGAGCAGTACTTC. This codes for CASSLGQGGYEQYF. The full variable domain, completed using reference TRBV5-1 and TRBJ2-7, is KAGVTQTPRYLIKTRGQQVTLSCSPISGHRSVSWYQQTPGQGLQFLFEYFSETQRNKGNFPGRFSGRQFSNSRSEMNVSTLELGDSALYLCASSLGQGGYEQYFGPGTRLTVT.

The chain carries TRBV28 and TRBJ2-7, with D possibly matching TRBD1 (6 bases). The CDR3 sequence is 13 residues long. V was shortened by 6 bases and J by 0 bases, with 9 bases between the two germline ends. CDR1 is MDHEN and CDR2 is SYDVKM in the germline V gene. The DNA for the CDR3 is TGTGCCAGCAGGGGACAAGCCTCCTACGAGCAGTACTTC. Amino acid sequence: CASRGQASYEQYF.

V usage is TRBV18 and J usage is TRBJ1-1, with D possibly TRBD1 on 6 matching bases. Germline V CDR1 and CDR2: KGHSH, LQKENI. Trimming took off 1 base at V and 3 bases at J, with 12 bases between the two ends. This CDR3 has 15 residues. The CDR3 DNA follows: TGTGCCAGCTCACCACAGGGGGTTGGGGACACTGAAGCTTTCTTT. Its translation is CASSPQGVGDTEAFF.

The chain carries TRBV28 and TRBJ1-2; no clear D. This CDR3 comprises 11 residues. V lost 4 bases and J lost 5, with 5 bases in between. Germline CDR1 MDHEN, CDR2 SYDVKM. The CDR3 sequence is CASSSGYGYTF. The CDR3 DNA is TGTGCCAGCAGTTCGGGGTATGGCTACACCTTC.

This chain connects TRBV10-1 to TRBJ2-6, with TRBD2 matching 7 bases. V trimming: 3 bases; J trimming: 0 bases; junction bases outside the gene matches: 20. The CDR3 sequence is 22 residues long. Germline CDR1 WNHNN, CDR2 SYGVQD (reference sequence). The CDR3 sequence: CASSEIIGEARGNHSGANVLTF. CDR3 DNA sequence: TGCGCCAGCAGTGAAATAATAGGCGAGGCGCGGGGGAATCACTCTGGGGCCAACGTCCTGACTTTC.

The chain joins TRBV5-8 to TRBJ1-1, with D tentatively TRBD1 (6 bases). Deletions cut 3 bases from V and 4 bases from J, with 13 bases between. The germline gives CDR1 SGHTS, CDR2 YDEGEE. The CDR3 totals 14 residues. The CDR3 region is CASSSATGPTEAFF. CDR3 in DNA: TGTGCCAGCAGCTCCGCCACAGGGCCCACTGAAGCTTTCTTT.

The rearrangement uses TRBV24-1 and TRBJ1-5; the match to TRBD1 covers 9 bases. The V segment lost 3 bases and the J segment 5 bases; nucleotides outside the gene matches: 13. The CDR3 loop spans 18 amino acids. Germline CDR1 and CDR2: KGHDR and SFDVKD. CDR3 in DNA: TGTGCCACCAGTGATCCCAGACCCGGGACAGGGAAGGATCAGCCCCAGCATTTT. This codes for CATSDPRPGTGKDQPQHF.

V gene TRBV24-1 combines with J gene TRBJ1-6; D remains ambiguous. Trimming removed 5 bases at V and 7 bases at J, with 8 bases between. The V gene's germline CDR1 is KGHDR and CDR2 SFDVKD. CDR3 length: 13 residues. This CDR3 is CATSATENSPLHF. CDR3 bases: TGTGCCACCAGTGCAACAGAGAATTCACCCCTCCACTTT.

The rearrangement links TRBV7-8 to TRBJ2-7; TRBD1 matches 10 bases. The CDR3 is made up of 15 amino acids. CDR1 and CDR2 (germline): SGHVS, FQNEAQ. The V segment lost 4 bases and the J segment 4 bases; nucleotides outside the gene matches: 7. The CDR3 nucleotides are TGTGCCAGCAGCTCAAGGGACAGGGGCTTGTACGAGCAGTACTTC. This translates into CASSSRDRGLYEQYF. Based on the CDR3 plus reference TRBV7-8 and TRBJ2-7, the full variable domain is GAGVSQSPRYKVAKRGQDVALRCDPISGHVSLFWYQQALGQGPEFLTYFQNEAQLDKSGLPSDRFFAERPEGSVSTLKIQRTQQEDSAVYLCASSSRDRGLYEQYFGPGTRLTVT.